A single sample gave rise to the 27 T cell receptor beta chains below, sequenced in a study of OX40 agonist ivuxolimab in advanced cancers. Assay used: immunoSEQ multiplex PCR; TCRdb lists only in-frame clones, some missing. This table holds fewer than 100,000 clones, about 89% found once. The specimen comprised CD4+ or CD8+ T cells sorted from blood, sampled in a trial of the OX40 agonist ivuxolimab. The receptors come from an adult with an advanced solid tumor such as melanoma, head and neck, liver or kidney cancer.

This clone was recorded a few times. The V call is TRBV6-1, the J call TRBJ1-3; D is ambiguous. The CDR3 loop spans 15 amino acids. V lost 3 bases, J lost 2 bases, and 11 bases lay in between. CDR1 and CDR2 from the germline V gene are MNHNS and SASEGT. CDR3 coding DNA: TGTGCCAGCAGTGACGCCAGTTTCACTGGAAACACCATATATTTT. Amino acid sequence: CASSDASFTGNTIYF.

This chain uses TRBV7-3 with TRBJ2-5, with D unclear. V was trimmed by 1 base and J by 4 bases, leaving 10 bases between them. This CDR3 comprises 14 residues. Germline V gives CDR1 SGHTA, CDR2 FQGTGA. In DNA form, the CDR3 reads TGTGCCAGCAGCTTAAGTTCTAGAGGAGAGACCCAGTACTTC. Its translation: CASSLSSRGETQYF. The full variable domain, with the rest looked up from reference TRBV7-3 and TRBJ2-5, is GAGVSQTPSNKVTEKGKYVELRCDPISGHTALYWYRQSLGQGPEFLIYFQGTGAADDSGLPNDRFFAVRPEGSVSTLKIQRTERGDSAVYLCASSLSSRGETQYFGPGTRLLVL.

The chain links TRBV30 to TRBJ1-6; D gene ambiguous. Germline V gives CDR1 GTSNPN, CDR2 SVGIG (reference sequence). The CDR3 length is 15 residues. V lost 3 bases to trimming and J lost 9 bases, with 18 bases between them. The CDR3, as DNA: TGTGCCTGGAGCGCCCACCCAGAGGAAGGTTCACCCCTCCACTTT. This encodes CAWSAHPEEGSPLHF.

Points on this clone: At one of its ends the junction is not consistent with the germline gene, which may arise from a read error. Other DNA variants within this sample encode the same CDR3. This chain joins TRBV5-1 and TRBJ1-1, with D possibly matching TRBD1 (6 bases). The CDR3 is 13 residues long. In germline, CDR1 is SGHRS, CDR2 YFSETQ. The CDR3 is CASSDQGNTEAFF. The CDR3 nucleotides read TGCGCCAGCAGTGATCAGGGGAACACTGAAGCCTTCTTT.

The chain links TRBV5-1 to TRBJ2-3; D gene ambiguous. The V gene's germline CDR1 is SGHRS and CDR2 YFSETQ. The CDR3 contains 13 residues. V dropped 6 bases and J dropped 0 bases, with 8 bases sitting between them. DNA of the CDR3: TGCGCCAGCAACGTGGACAGCACAGATACGCAGTATTTT. The encoded protein is CASNVDSTDTQYF.

The gene calls are TRBV25-1 and TRBJ2-7; D uncertain. Germline-derived CDR1 and CDR2 are MGHDK and SYGVNS. CDR3 length: 12 residues. V dropped 8 bases and J dropped 4 bases, with 12 bases sitting between them. The DNA of the CDR3 is TGTGCCAGCGGCCCTCGGTCGTACGAGCAGTACTTC. It yields the protein CASGPRSYEQYF.

The chain joins TRBV18 to TRBJ2-1; 10 nucleotides align to TRBD2. The length of the CDR3 is 16 residues. The germline CDR1 and CDR2 sequences are KGHSH and LQKENI. With V trimmed by 0 bases and J by 9 bases, 8 bases remained unmatched. The CDR3 DNA sequence: TGTGCCAGCTCACCACCAAGCGGGGGGGCCGGAGGTGAGCAGTTCTTC. Protein: CASSPPSGGAGGEQFF. Drawing the rest from reference TRBV18 and TRBJ2-1, the complete variable domain is NAGVMQNPRHLVRRRGQEARLRCSPMKGHSHVYWYRQLPEEGLKFMVYLQKENIIDESGMPKERFSAEFPKEGPSILRIQQVVRGDSAAYFCASSPPSGGAGGEQFFGPGTRLTVL.

V is TRBV27 and J is TRBJ1-5, with D possibly TRBD1 on 5 matching bases. There are 16 residues in the CDR3. Deletions cut 6 bases from V and 4 bases from J, with 19 bases between. The germline gives CDR1 MNHEY, CDR2 SMNVEV (reference sequence). The CDR3 bases are TGTGCCAGCAGCCCAGGGTCCTCTCCGGGGAATCAGCCCCAGCATTTT. Translating it yields CASSPGSSPGNQPQHF.

The chain carries TRBV6-1 and TRBJ2-7; 10 bases fit TRBD2. Germline V lookup: CDR1 MNHNS, CDR2 SASEGT. This CDR3 has 15 amino acids. V shed 6 bases and J 3 bases; nucleotides not matched to a gene: 8. CDR3 DNA sequence: TGTGCCAGCAGGCCTCCTAGCGGGGGAAACTACGAGCAGTACTTC. It codes for CASRPPSGGNYEQYF.

Details on this clone: This sample also contains other DNA sequences that code for the same CDR3. The chain couples TRBV19 to TRBJ1-1, with 7 bases that match TRBD1. The CDR3 covers 13 residues. Unmatched junction bases numbered 2, after V lost 4 bases and J lost 3 bases. Germline values: CDR1 LNHDA, CDR2 SQIVND (reference sequence). The CDR3: CASSTTGDTEAFF. The DNA of the CDR3 is TGTGCCAGTAGTACTACAGGGGACACTGAAGCTTTCTTT.

The chain is built from TRBV7-3 and TRBJ1-2; D not certain. The CDR3 contains 13 residues. Germline V gene lookup returns CDR1 SGHTA and CDR2 FQGTGA. Trimming removed 1 base at V and 7 bases at J, with 10 bases between. CDR3 DNA: TGTGCCAGCAGCTTAATCCCCCTCAGTGGCTACACCTTC. As protein: CASSLIPLSGYTF.

V usage is TRBV4-2 and J usage is TRBJ2-5, with a tentative D call TRBD2 (6 bases). Per germline, CDR1 LGHNA and CDR2 YNFKEQ. Trimming pared 7 bases from V and 5 bases from J, leaving 14 bases between. CDR3 length equals 13 residues. As DNA, the CDR3 is TGTGCCAGCAAGACAACGGGGAGGGAGACCCAGTACTTC. Translation: CASKTTGRETQYF.

The gene calls are TRBV5-1 and TRBJ2-1; 7 positions match TRBD2. Looked up from germline, CDR1 is SGHRS and CDR2 is YFSETQ. The CDR3 covers 17 residues. V was clipped by 4 bases and J by 0 bases; unmatched bases: 10. The CDR3 sequence is CASSRLRVAGSYNEQFF. In DNA, the CDR3 is TGCGCCAGCAGCCGGCTCAGGGTAGCGGGCTCCTACAATGAGCAGTTCTTC.

This rearrangement joins TRBV19 to TRBJ1-5, with D perhaps matching TRBD1 (6 bases). V lost 6 bases, J lost 5 bases, and 20 bases lay in between. CDR3 length: 16 amino acids. CDR1 LNHDA and CDR2 SQIVND come from the germline V gene (reference sequence). The CDR3 protein is CASSSPWTAFDQPQHF. In DNA, the CDR3 is TGTGCCAGTAGCTCGCCGTGGACAGCCTTTGATCAGCCCCAGCATTTT.

V and J are TRBV5-1 and TRBJ1-1, with D unresolved. Germline CDR1 reads SGHRS; CDR2 reads YFSETQ. Trimming took 4 bases from V and 7 from J, leaving 17 bases between them. The CDR3 is 14 amino acids. CDR3 sequence: CASSINTGRHEAFF. DNA of the CDR3: TGCGCCAGCAGCATAAATACCGGTAGGCATGAAGCTTTCTTT.

To note about this clone: One end of the junction fails to match germline, which may point to a read error. The chain employs TRBV4-1 and TRBJ1-1; D perhaps matches TRBD1 (5 bases). Germline V gives CDR1 MGHRA, CDR2 YSYEKL. The CDR3 loop spans 14 amino acids. The CDR3 DNA reads as TGCGCCAGCAGCAAAGACGGGGCGAACACTGAAGCTTTCTTT. Protein: CASSKDGANTEAFF.

The chain couples TRBV6-1 to TRBJ1-2, with 8 bases identical to TRBD1. V lost 2 bases to trimming and J lost 6 bases; unmatched junction nucleotides: 2. Germline V gene lookup returns CDR1 MNHNS and CDR2 SASEGT. The CDR3 runs to 13 residues. CDR3 nucleotides: TGTGCCAGCAGTGAACAGGGGGCACATGGCTACACCTTC. Translated, it gives CASSEQGAHGYTF.

The gene calls are TRBV7-6 and TRBJ2-7; D not certain. Per the germline V gene, CDR1 is SGHVS and CDR2 is FNYEAQ. V shed 5 bases and J shed 8 bases, with 7 bases lying between them. The CDR3 totals 10 residues. In DNA, the CDR3 is TGTGCCAGCAGCGCGGTGAAGCAGTACTTC. Residues: CASSAVKQYF.

This clone has only one observation. The V gene is TRBV11-2, the J gene TRBJ2-7; perhaps D is TRBD1 or TRBD2 (5 bases each). V gave up 2 bases and J gave up 2 bases, with 22 bases separating them. Germline lookup yields CDR1 SGHAT and CDR2 FQNNGV. CDR3 size: 18 residues. CDR3 DNA: TGTGCCAGCAGCTTAAGGGTTCGTTTGGGAGACAGTACCTACGAGCAGTACTTC. It codes for CASSLRVRLGDSTYEQYF.

This chain connects TRBV4-2 to TRBJ1-1; 7 nucleotides line up with TRBD1. Germline CDR1 and CDR2: LGHNA and YNFKEQ. The CDR3 is 15 amino acids. V lost 2 bases, J lost 1 base, and 4 bases stayed unmatched. The CDR3 DNA follows: TGTGCCAGCAGCCAAATGACAGGGAGGAACACTGAAGCTTTCTTT. This codes for CASSQMTGRNTEAFF.

In this sample, this clone turned up once. The rearrangement links TRBV2 to TRBJ2-2, with TRBD1 identical over 10 bases. Germline V lookup: CDR1 SNHLY, CDR2 FYNNEI. The CDR3 totals 14 residues. The V and J ends lost 7 bases and 6 bases, in that order; junction bases with no gene match: 5. Here the CDR3 reads CASMGQGFSGELFF. The DNA of the CDR3 is TGTGCCAGCATGGGACAGGGGTTTTCCGGGGAGCTGTTTTTT.

CDR3 nucleotide sequence: TGCGCCAGCAGGGGTGAGGACAGGGGTTTCTACGAGCAGTACTTC. It yields the protein CASRGEDRGFYEQYF. This sequence joins TRBV5-1 and TRBJ2-7; 9 bases line up with TRBD1. Looked up from germline, CDR1 is SGHRS and CDR2 is YFSETQ. Unmatched junction bases numbered 9, after V lost 5 bases and J lost 3 bases. CDR3 length: 15 amino acids.

V is TRBV10-3 and J is TRBJ1-5, with 7 nucleotides matching TRBD1. This CDR3 spans 14 amino acids. V was clipped by 5 bases and J by 7 bases; unmatched bases: 8. Germline CDR1 is ENHRY and CDR2 is SYGVKD. CDR3 nucleotide sequence: TGTGCCATCAGTTCGGACAGGATAGGCCAGCCCCAGCATTTT. This sequence encodes CAISSDRIGQPQHF.

The V gene is TRBV5-1, the J gene TRBJ2-2, with 9 nucleotides matching TRBD1. Unmatched junction bases numbered 6, after V lost 4 bases and J lost 5 bases. Germline V gene sequence: CDR1 SGHRS, CDR2 YFSETQ. The CDR3 totals 15 residues. The CDR3 DNA is TGCGCCAGCAGCATCGGACAGGGGAGTACCGGGGAGCTGTTTTTT. Translated, it gives CASSIGQGSTGELFF.

V usage is TRBV6-5 and J usage is TRBJ1-2; D gene ambiguous. Trimming removed 4 bases at V and 4 bases at J, with 16 bases between. This CDR3 is 15 amino acids long. Germline CDR1 and CDR2: MNHEY and SVGAGI. CDR3 region: CASSSAPQGVYGYTF. The DNA of the CDR3 is TGTGCCAGCAGTTCCGCCCCTCAAGGAGTCTATGGCTACACCTTC.

The chain recombines TRBV11-3 with TRBJ2-2, with a tentative D call TRBD2 (6 bases). Germline lookup yields CDR1 SGHNT and CDR2 YENEEA. The CDR3 extends over 15 amino acids. Trimming removed 4 bases from V and 5 bases from J, with 14 bases in between. The chain's CDR3 is CASSYTGTFTGELFF. The CDR3 DNA reads as TGTGCCAGCAGCTACACCGGGACTTTTACCGGGGAGCTGTTTTTT.

This rearrangement joins TRBV2 to TRBJ2-1; the D gene is possibly TRBD1 (6 bases). Germline CDR1 is SNHLY and CDR2 is FYNNEI. This CDR3 spans 16 amino acids. V shed 2 bases and J shed 6 bases, with 17 bases lying between them. DNA of the CDR3: TGTGCCAGCAGTGAACAGTCAGGGGCCCTGGGCAATGAGCAGTTCTTC. Amino acid sequence: CASSEQSGALGNEQFF.